This T cell receptor (beta chain) comes out of a study of blood T cell repertoires in COVID-19 (dated by TCRdb to about 2020). Notes on the research overall: Samples covering the acute and convalescent phases of COVID-19 were provided by collaborators in the United States, Italy and Spain. The material from the prospective study consisted of cDNA or gDNA derived from T cells, B-cell-depleted T cells, or PBMCs. Samples were obtained from the ongoing ImmuneRACE study (first 160 participants) and from about 1,300 subjects provided by 6 global collaborators. Where available, HLA class I and class II types were taken from metadata supplied by the sample provider and were not determined by assay-based typing. The dataset comprised deeply sampled blood TCRbeta repertoires from subjects exposed to, actively infected with, or recovered from COVID-19. The repertoires were made available in a free public database intended to serve as a resource for research on the immune response to SARS-CoV-2. Sample metadata almost always included a de-identified subject ID, COVID-19 status, age in years and sex. The paper as a whole reports these results and caveats: How much clinical and demographic metadata was included differed by source and by participant, and the metadata was provided uncurated.

To note about this clone: It has no known antigen specificity. No much larger clone is present one base from it, and per-base qualities are unavailable.

The immunoSEQ Assay, a bias-controlled multiplex PCR, was used to amplify TCRbeta CDR3 regions from genomic DNA. As for the original processing: Within the assay, amplification of reference gene primers was used to estimate how many nucleated cells each sample contained. Sequence reads were collapsed and filtered to measure the absolute abundance of every unique TCRbeta CDR3 rearrangement. Productive Simpson clonality was computed per sample as the square root of Simpson's diversity index over productive rearrangements. Sourced from immuneACCESS, this table was stored by TCRdb with only in-frame sequences that have V and J called. A share of the clones is absent; for the studies checked, an unresolved V gene accounts for under half, and the remainder has no known explanation. D and trimming come from the DNA, and the V and J calls and clone size come from that table. Present in this sample are 250,000 to 350,000 clones, about four fifths of which were seen just once. Of the sample, about 1.5% is held by the ten largest clones.

One collaborating source in Seattle enrolled patients while the patients were actively infected and followed the patients over time throughout the course of disease. Each collaborating institution followed its own protocols to collect whole blood in K2EDTA tubes. Collaborator samples were shipped for TCRbeta analysis as frozen whole blood, isolated PBMCs, or DNA extracted from either sample type. The cysteine opens and the phenylalanine closes a CDR3 of 16 amino acids. Of the read, only the CDR3 DNA is kept; its 48 bases are in frame from base 1. Relative to germline, V is 6 bases shorter and J is 2 bases shorter, with 20 bases between their ends. The germline V gene supplies CDR1 MDHEN and CDR2 SYDVKM.

The receptor was isolated from a human donor with COVID-19, enrolled during active disease. The donor label of this sample is uncertain. The sample was peripheral blood. Recombination linked TRBV28 to TRBJ2-7; a tentative D call is TRBD2 (6 bases match). CDR3 region: CASRSGGQESAYEQYF. The DNA reads TGTGCCAGCAGGAGTGGAGGGCAGGAGAGTGCCTACGAGCAGTACTTC.